These 23 T cell receptor beta chains originate from one sample sequenced in a study of cytomegalovirus exposure and HLA in healthy donors. The PCR employed 60 Vbeta primers together with 13 Jbeta primers. Generated by immunoSEQ multiplex PCR, the TCRdb table keeps only in-frame clones and is missing some. The sample has around 80,000 clones, 62% seen once; the top ten hold 4% to 4.5%. Sequencing used PBMCs. The receptors come from a male donor in good health and CMV-seropositive.

The chain carries TRBV20-1 and TRBJ2-5; possibly TRBD1 for D (5 bases). V lost 0 bases, J lost 9 bases, and 8 bases lay in between. Germline values: CDR1 DFQATT, CDR2 SNEGSKA (reference sequence). This CDR3 has 11 residues. This CDR3 is CSARDGASQYF. The CDR3 region has the DNA TGCAGTGCTAGAGATGGGGCGTCCCAGTACTTC.

The genes are TRBV9 and TRBJ1-5; TRBD1 is a possible D gene (6 bases). This CDR3 is built from 15 residues. Trimming took 3 bases from V and 3 from J, leaving 13 bases between them. Germline values: CDR1 SGDLS, CDR2 YYNGEE. CDR3 DNA: TGTGCCAGCAGCGCCCAGGGGTACCCCAATCAGCCCCAGCATTTT. Amino acids: CASSAQGYPNQPQHF.

The chain combines TRBV7-8 with TRBJ1-5; 8 nucleotides agree with TRBD1. From germline, CDR1 is SGHVS and CDR2 FQNEAQ. Trimming at V came to 1 base and at J to 7 bases, leaving 6 bases not matched to a gene. The CDR3 runs to 15 residues. Here the CDR3 reads CASSLDDRGGQPQHF. CDR3 DNA: TGTGCCAGCAGCTTAGATGACAGGGGAGGCCAGCCCCAGCATTTT.

About this clone itself: The sample holds other DNA sequences that translate to the same CDR3. V usage is TRBV7-3 and J usage is TRBJ2-2, with a tentative D call TRBD1 (5 bases). Trimming stripped 4 bases from V and 1 base from J, with 7 bases between. The germline V gene has CDR1 SGHTA and CDR2 FQGTGA. CDR3 length: 14 residues. The CDR3 sequence: CASSSDRNTGELFF. DNA of the CDR3: TGTGCCAGCAGCTCCGACAGGAACACCGGGGAGCTGTTTTTT.

The chain carries TRBV13 and TRBJ2-7, with D possibly being TRBD1 (5 bases). The CDR3 sequence is 12 residues long. The V gene lost 6 bases and the J gene lost 1 base, with 7 bases spanning the gap. Looked up from germline, CDR1 is PRHDT and CDR2 is FYEKMQ (reference sequence). CDR3 loop: CASSKGSYEQYF. The CDR3 region has the DNA TGTGCCAGCAGTAAGGGGTCCTACGAGCAGTACTTC.

The chain carries TRBV5-6 and TRBJ2-5; D is possibly TRBD2 (5 bases). The V end lost 3 bases, the J end lost 5 bases, and 17 bases lay between the germline ends. CDR1 and CDR2 (germline): SGHDT, YYEEEE. The CDR3 is 15 residues long. The CDR3 coding sequence is TGTGCCAGCAGCTCCGAAAGAGTTAGGGAGGAGACCCAGTACTTC. As protein: CASSSERVREETQYF.

This clone appeared many times. The chain links TRBV9 to TRBJ2-5; the match to TRBD2 covers 10 bases. V lost 8 bases, J lost 3 bases, and 4 bases stayed unmatched. This CDR3 is built from 13 residues. CDR1 is SGDLS, CDR2 YYNGEE, per germline. CDR3 bases: TGTGCCAGTAAGCGGGAGGGAGAAGAGACCCAGTACTTC. It translates to CASKREGEETQYF.

This chain joins TRBV4-2 and TRBJ1-5; the D gene is possibly TRBD1 (5 bases). Trimming cost V 2 bases and J 4 bases, with 9 bases left between them. Germline loops: CDR1 LGHNA, CDR2 YNFKEQ. The CDR3 is 14 amino acids. As DNA, the CDR3 is TGTGCCAGCAGCCAATTTGACAGTAATCAGCCCCAGCATTTT. Residues: CASSQFDSNQPQHF.

The genes are TRBV6-5 and TRBJ2-3; TRBD2 is a possible D gene (7 bases). Trimming cost V 4 bases and J 1 base, with 12 bases left between them. CDR1 is MNHEY and CDR2 is SVGAGI in the germline V gene. This CDR3 comprises 15 residues. The CDR3 protein is CASSSQGRGTDTQYF. CDR3 bases: TGTGCCAGCAGTTCCCAGGGGAGGGGCACAGATACGCAGTATTTT.

This clone has more than one count but fewer than ten. CDR3 loop: CASSRQNHYEQYF. CDR3 nucleotides: TGTGCCAGCAGTCGACAGAACCACTACGAGCAGTACTTC. The J gene is TRBJ2-7, the V gene TRBV6-5, with D perhaps TRBD1 (5 bases). The V gene lost 5 bases and the J gene lost 3 bases, with 11 bases spanning the gap. CDR1 is MNHEY, CDR2 SVGAGI, per germline. This CDR3 comprises 13 residues.

This clone turned up a few times. The chain carries TRBV18 and TRBJ2-7; 7 bases align to TRBD1. Germline V gene data show CDR1 as KGHSH and CDR2 as LQKENI. This CDR3 is built from 14 residues. Germline trimming cut 2 bases from V and 5 bases from J; bases unmatched to any gene: 6. Here the CDR3 DNA reads TGTGCCAGCTCACCAGAGACAGGGTTCCACGAGCAGTACTTC. Translation: CASSPETGFHEQYF.

The count of this clone is one. The DNA for the CDR3 is TGTGCCAGTAGTACCCCCCTTGGAGGCTCCTACAATGAGCAGTTCTTC. It encodes CASSTPLGGSYNEQFF. The V and J genes are TRBV19 and TRBJ2-1; a possible D gene is TRBD2 (5 bases). Germline V CDR1 and CDR2: LNHDA, SQIVND (reference sequence). Trimming stripped 4 bases from V and 0 bases from J, with 13 bases between. This CDR3 spans 16 amino acids.

This chain joins TRBV4-3 and TRBJ1-5; D is unresolved. Between the trimmed V and J ends, which lost 3 bases and 0 bases, there was a span of 6 bases. Looked up from germline, CDR1 is LGHNA and CDR2 is YSLEER. There are 14 residues in the CDR3. The CDR3 region is CASSQGHSNQPQHF. For the CDR3, the DNA is TGCGCCAGCAGCCAGGGCCATAGCAATCAGCCCCAGCATTTT.

This chain joins TRBV30 and TRBJ1-2; D gene uncertain. This CDR3 comprises 15 residues. Germline V gene sequence: CDR1 GTSNPN, CDR2 SVGIG (reference sequence). V dropped 4 bases and J dropped 0 bases, with 15 bases sitting between them. CDR3: CAWTSRRLANYGYTF. CDR3 nucleotides: TGTGCCTGGACCTCACGGCGGTTAGCTAACTATGGCTACACCTTC.

The CDR3 coding sequence is TGTGCCAGCAGCCCTGGGACAGTCTACGAGCAGTACTTC. Translated: CASSPGTVYEQYF. The gene calls are TRBV7-9 and TRBJ2-7; TRBD1 agrees at 7 bases. The CDR3 has 13 residues. V lost 5 bases and J lost 3; bases outside the gene matches: 4. The germline gives CDR1 SEHNR, CDR2 FQNEAQ (reference sequence).

The chain couples TRBV14 to TRBJ2-1, with TRBD2 matching 14 bases. J gave up 4 bases and V 4 bases, and 12 bases lay outside the gene matches. The CDR3 consists of 19 residues. Germline CDR1 reads SGHDN; CDR2 reads FVKESK. In DNA form, the CDR3 reads TGTGCCAGCAGCCCGAGACTAGCGGGAGGGCCCGGTCTTTACAATGAGCAGTTCTTC. This codes for CASSPRLAGGPGLYNEQFF.

V usage is TRBV28 and J usage is TRBJ1-5; 7 bases agree with TRBD1. The J segment lost 3 bases and the V segment lost 3 bases, leaving 11 bases of the junction unmatched. This CDR3 is 17 amino acids long. Germline loops: CDR1 MDHEN, CDR2 SYDVKM. The CDR3 sequence is CASSFPDRTGTNQPQHF. The CDR3, as DNA: TGTGCCAGCAGTTTCCCCGACCGGACAGGAACCAATCAGCCCCAGCATTTT.

This clone was counted a few times. V gene TRBV7-3 combines with J gene TRBJ2-2; TRBD2 agrees at 13 bases. This CDR3 has 18 residues. The V segment lost 4 bases and the J segment 4 bases; nucleotides outside the gene matches: 9. CDR1 and CDR2 from the germline V gene are SGHTA and FQGTGA. The CDR3 sequence: CASSSRTSGSIGTGELFF. CDR3 coding DNA: TGTGCCAGCAGCTCACGGACTAGCGGGAGTATCGGCACCGGGGAGCTGTTTTTT.

The CDR3 spells CASSPSGIPSGYTF. The CDR3 DNA follows: TGTGCCAGCAGTCCCTCGGGGATTCCGTCCGGCTACACCTTC. V usage is TRBV6-5 and J usage is TRBJ1-2; D remains unclear. V lost 5 bases, J lost 8 bases, and 18 bases lay in between. The CDR3 runs to 14 residues. Germline V gives CDR1 MNHEY, CDR2 SVGAGI.

This rearrangement joins TRBV7-2 to TRBJ2-3; D gene uncertain. The CDR3 totals 13 residues. V was pared by 5 bases and J by 4 bases, with 10 bases between. Germline loops: CDR1 SGHTA, CDR2 FQGNSA. This CDR3 is CASSLQVADTQYF. CDR3 in DNA: TGTGCCAGCAGCCTTCAGGTTGCAGATACGCAGTATTTT.

This chain joins TRBV29-1 and TRBJ2-1; D unclear. Germline V CDR1 and CDR2: SQVTM, ANQGSEA. The V gene lost 5 bases and the J gene lost 0 bases, with 8 bases spanning the gap. This CDR3 spans 13 amino acids. The DNA for the CDR3 is TGCAGCGTTTCTCCGAGCTCCTACAATGAGCAGTTCTTC. Protein sequence: CSVSPSSYNEQFF.

This clone turned up a few times. CDR3 sequence (DNA): TGTGCCAGCAGCTTAGGTACAGGGCGGGCAGATACGCAGTATTTT. Translating it yields CASSLGTGRADTQYF. The chain is built from TRBV7-8 and TRBJ2-3, with D perhaps TRBD1 (6 bases). This CDR3 region has 15 residues. The germline V gene has CDR1 SGHVS and CDR2 FQNEAQ. The V end lost 1 base, the J end lost 4 bases, and 12 bases lay between the germline ends.

V usage is TRBV5-1 and J usage is TRBJ2-7; 12 bases map to TRBD1. V dropped 4 bases and J dropped 5; count of bases not matched to a gene: 13. Per the germline V gene, CDR1 is SGHRS and CDR2 is YFSETQ. This CDR3 is built from 17 residues. The CDR3: CASSPGQGAISQNEQYF. CDR3 nucleotides: TGCGCCAGCAGCCCGGGACAGGGGGCGATCTCCCAGAACGAGCAGTACTTC.